The next 22 T cell receptor beta chains were all read from a single sample in a study of shared clonotypes between healthy human individuals. Profiling relied on immunoSEQ multiplex PCR, and the TCRdb table lists in-frame clones only, not all of them. The sample contains 2.3 million or so clones, about 92% of which appear only once. Sequencing was carried out using naive CD4+ T cells from PBMCs. Subset in this sample: CD45RA+ positively selected. These receptor sequences come from a young man in good health. Some clones in this sample may be carry-over from other donors' samples.

The V call is TRBV30, the J call TRBJ2-3, with D hard to call. The CDR3 extends over 16 amino acids. Between the trimmed V and J ends, which lost 2 bases and 0 bases, there was a span of 15 bases. Germline V gene lookup returns CDR1 GTSNPN and CDR2 SVGIG (reference sequence). For the CDR3, the DNA is TGTGCCTGGAGTTCACGAAACTCCGCTAGCACAGATACGCAGTATTTT. Protein: CAWSSRNSASTDTQYF.

J is TRBJ2-7 and V is TRBV30, with D possibly being TRBD1 or TRBD2 (6 bases each). This CDR3 comprises 14 residues. Trimming cost V 4 bases and J 2 bases, with 15 bases left between them. Germline values: CDR1 GTSNPN, CDR2 SVGIG (reference sequence). The CDR3, as DNA: TGTGCCTGGAATGGCCGGGGGCGAACCTACGAGCAGTACTTC. Amino acid sequence: CAWNGRGRTYEQYF.

This rearrangement joins TRBV5-4 to TRBJ1-4; D possibly corresponds to TRBD1 (5 bases). The CDR3 runs 15 residues. V lost 4 bases to trimming and J lost 0 bases, with 10 bases between them. CDR1 SGHNT and CDR2 YYREEE come from the germline V gene (reference sequence). CDR3 sequence reads: CASSGGGTTNEKLFF. For the CDR3, the DNA is TGTGCCAGCAGCGGCGGGGGTACAACTAATGAAAAACTGTTTTTT.

The CDR3 here is CASSLMQGGLPQHF. The DNA for the CDR3 is TGTGCCAGCAGCTTAATGCAGGGGGGCTTGCCCCAGCATTTT. The V and J genes are TRBV7-2 and TRBJ1-5; 7 bases match TRBD1. V shed 2 bases and J 9 bases; nucleotides not matched to a gene: 7. Per germline, CDR1 SGHTA and CDR2 FQGNSA. CDR3 length: 14 residues. Drawing the rest from reference TRBV7-2 and TRBJ1-5, the complete variable domain is GAGVSQSPSNKVTEKGKDVELRCDPISGHTALYWYRQSLGQGLEFLIYFQGNSAPDKSGLPSDRFSAERTGGSVSTLTIQRTQQEDSAVYLCASSLMQGGLPQHFGDGTRLSIL.

The CDR3: CASSLSGRGGTEAFF. The CDR3 bases are TGTGCCAGCAGTTTAAGTGGTCGGGGGGGGACTGAAGCTTTCTTT. J is TRBJ1-1 and V is TRBV28; possible D gene TRBD1, 5 bases. This CDR3 contains 15 residues. Trimming left V 2 bases short and J 5 bases short, with 15 bases between. Germline V gene sequence: CDR1 MDHEN, CDR2 SYDVKM.

The chain combines TRBV5-6 with TRBJ1-2, with D unresolved. Between the trimmed V and J ends, which lost 2 bases and 7 bases, there was a span of 12 bases. The CDR3 is 13 residues long. Germline V lookup: CDR1 SGHDT, CDR2 YYEEEE. Here the CDR3 reads CASSLKPVGGYTF. The CDR3 coding sequence is TGTGCCAGCAGCTTAAAACCGGTAGGTGGCTACACCTTC.

V and J are TRBV11-2 and TRBJ2-7; D ambiguous. The CDR3 runs to 14 residues. Germline values: CDR1 SGHAT, CDR2 FQNNGV. The germline V and J ends were trimmed by 0 bases and 5 bases, with 11 bases remaining between them. CDR3 sequence reads: CASSLDSSRNEQYF. The CDR3 DNA reads TGTGCCAGCAGCTTAGATAGTAGCAGGAACGAGCAGTACTTC.

V usage is TRBV30 and J usage is TRBJ2-1, with 9 nucleotides matching TRBD1. The CDR3 extends over 14 amino acids. Per the germline V gene, CDR1 is GTSNPN and CDR2 is SVGIG (reference sequence). After removal of 3 bases from V and 4 bases from J, the junction contained 4 bases not matched to a gene. CDR3 region: CAWSRDREYNEQFF. Written as DNA, the CDR3 is TGTGCCTGGAGCCGGGACAGGGAATACAATGAGCAGTTCTTC.

The chain has TRBV6-1 and TRBJ1-5, with D possibly being TRBD1 (5 bases). CDR1 and CDR2 (germline): MNHNS, SASEGT. There are 14 residues in the CDR3. V was trimmed by 2 bases and J by 6 bases, leaving 11 bases between them. CDR3 sequence (DNA): TGTGCCAGCAGTGAACAGACCGGGGGTCAGCCCCAGCATTTT. The encoded protein is CASSEQTGGQPQHF.

In DNA form, the CDR3 reads TGTGCCAGCAGCTTTCTCGCGGGAGCCACCTACAATGAGCAGTTCTTC. Its protein product is CASSFLAGATYNEQFF. The chain links TRBV5-4 to TRBJ2-1; 7 nucleotides match TRBD2. V shed 2 bases and J 2 bases; nucleotides not matched to a gene: 7. In germline, CDR1 is SGHNT, CDR2 YYREEE (reference sequence). There are 16 residues in the CDR3.

The chain carries TRBV5-1 and TRBJ1-1, with D possibly being TRBD1 (6 bases). Germline V gives CDR1 SGHRS, CDR2 YFSETQ. CDR3 length: 13 amino acids. The V end was cut by 3 bases, the J end by 1 base, with 7 bases between. The CDR3 region has the DNA TGCGCCAGCAGCTGGACAGCGAACACTGAAGCTTTCTTT. The encoded protein is CASSWTANTEAFF.

The chain recombines TRBV29-1 with TRBJ1-1, with D unclear. Trimming pared 6 bases from V and 0 bases from J, leaving 11 bases between. CDR1 is SQVTM and CDR2 is ANQGSEA in the germline V gene. CDR3 length: 13 residues. CDR3 nucleotides: TGCAGCGTGATACAGTCCATGAACACTGAAGCTTTCTTT. Translation: CSVIQSMNTEAFF. The complete variable domain, with remaining parts taken from reference TRBV29-1 and TRBJ1-1, reads SAVISQKPSRDICQRGTSLTIQCQVDSQVTMMFWYRQQPGQSLTLIATANQGSEATYESGFVIDKFPISRPNLTFSTLTVSNMSPEDSSIYLCSVIQSMNTEAFFGQGTRLTVV.

The chain uses TRBV7-6 and TRBJ2-1; the match to TRBD2 covers 10 bases. V shed 5 bases and J 6 bases; nucleotides not matched to a gene: 7. From germline, CDR1 is SGHVS and CDR2 FNYEAQ. CDR3 length: 15 amino acids. CDR3 sequence reads: CASSLLAGYPNEQFF. DNA of the CDR3: TGTGCCAGCAGCCTACTAGCGGGATACCCCAATGAGCAGTTCTTC.

This rearrangement joins TRBV6-1 to TRBJ2-7; 12 bases agree with TRBD2. Germline V CDR1 and CDR2: MNHNS, SASEGT. The length of the CDR3 is 15 residues. Trimming took 7 bases from V and 0 from J; bases not matched to a gene: 4. This CDR3 is CASTLAGGTSYEQYF. The CDR3 nucleotides are TGTGCCAGCACTCTAGCGGGAGGGACCTCCTACGAGCAGTACTTC.

The chain is built from TRBV5-1 and TRBJ2-3; TRBD2 aligns across 11 bases. CDR1 SGHRS and CDR2 YFSETQ come from the germline V gene. V was pared by 7 bases and J by 6 bases, with 13 bases of the junction left unmatched. This CDR3 has 16 residues. This CDR3 is CASGTTSGENGDTQYF. Here the CDR3 DNA reads TGCGCCAGCGGCACGACTAGCGGGGAAAATGGGGATACGCAGTATTTT. Supplemented by reference TRBV5-1 and TRBJ2-3, the full variable domain reads KAGVTQTPRYLIKTRGQQVTLSCSPISGHRSVSWYQQTPGQGLQFLFEYFSETQRNKGNFPGRFSGRQFSNSRSEMNVSTLELGDSALYLCASGTTSGENGDTQYFGPGTRLTVL.

Note on this clone: The sample has other DNA sequences that encode this CDR3 too. J is TRBJ2-3 and V is TRBV28; D gene uncertain. Germline loops: CDR1 MDHEN, CDR2 SYDVKM. This CDR3 is 11 amino acids long. Trimming removed 6 bases at V and 3 bases at J, with 4 bases between. Here the CDR3 DNA reads TGTGCCAGCAGACTAACAGATACGCAGTATTTT. It specifies CASRLTDTQYF.

The CDR3 nucleotides read TGCGCCAGCAGCTTGGGGGACAGGGCAACGACTGAAGCTTTCTTT. This translates into CASSLGDRATTEAFF. The chain links TRBV5-1 to TRBJ1-1; 9 positions agree with TRBD1. There are 15 residues in the CDR3. From germline, CDR1 is SGHRS and CDR2 YFSETQ. Unmatched junction bases numbered 5, after V lost 0 bases and J lost 5 bases.

CDR3 protein: CANSQDSNQPQHF. The CDR3 DNA reads TGTGCCAACTCCCAAGATAGCAATCAGCCCCAGCATTTT. This chain joins TRBV18 and TRBJ1-5; D unresolved. Looked up from germline, CDR1 is KGHSH and CDR2 is LQKENI. Between the trimmed V and J ends, which lost 10 bases and 0 bases, there was a span of 10 bases. The CDR3 runs to 13 residues.

The chain carries TRBV6-5 and TRBJ1-2, with unresolved D. The CDR3 consists of 14 residues. Trimming stripped 6 bases from V and 2 bases from J, with 13 bases between. CDR1 and CDR2 (germline): MNHEY, SVGAGI. CDR3 in DNA: TGTGCCAGCAGCCCGGACGGGGAAAACTATGGCTACACCTTC. Amino acids: CASSPDGENYGYTF.

This chain joins TRBV14 and TRBJ2-7; the D gene is possibly TRBD2 (5 bases). The V and J ends lost 3 bases and 2 bases respectively, with 17 bases between them. Germline V gives CDR1 SGHDN, CDR2 FVKESK. The CDR3 is 16 amino acids. The CDR3 reads CASSQVWTGMPYEQYF. The DNA for the CDR3 is TGTGCCAGCAGCCAGGTTTGGACGGGGATGCCCTACGAGCAGTACTTC.

The chain is built from TRBV7-8 and TRBJ2-5; the D is unclear. The germline V gene encodes CDR1 SGHVS and CDR2 FQNEAQ. Trimming shortened V by 4 bases and J by 9 bases, and 15 bases separated the two germline ends. CDR3 length: 13 residues. CDR3 sequence: CASSSLGAKAQYF. DNA for the CDR3: TGTGCCAGCAGCTCCCTGGGTGCGAAGGCCCAGTACTTC.

CDR3 sequence: CASSHTGSKGNTIYF. The CDR3 bases are TGTGCCAGCAGCCACACAGGATCCAAGGGAAACACCATATATTTT. The chain recombines TRBV5-5 with TRBJ1-3; TRBD1 is a possible D gene (5 bases). Trimming cost V 4 bases and J 4 bases, with 15 bases left between them. This CDR3 has 15 residues. Germline assignment: CDR1 SGHKS and CDR2 YYEKEE (reference sequence).